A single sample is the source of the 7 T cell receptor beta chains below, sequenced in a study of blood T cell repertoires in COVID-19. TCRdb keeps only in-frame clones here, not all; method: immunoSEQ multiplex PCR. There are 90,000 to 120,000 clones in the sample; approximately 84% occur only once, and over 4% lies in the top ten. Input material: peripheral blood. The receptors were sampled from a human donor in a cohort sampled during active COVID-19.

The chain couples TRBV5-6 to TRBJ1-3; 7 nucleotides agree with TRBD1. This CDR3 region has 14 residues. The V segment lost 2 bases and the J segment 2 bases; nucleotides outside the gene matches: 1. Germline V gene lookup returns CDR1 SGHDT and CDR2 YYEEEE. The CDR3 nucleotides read TGTGCCAGCAGCTTCACAGGGGCTGGAAACACCATATATTTT. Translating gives CASSFTGAGNTIYF.

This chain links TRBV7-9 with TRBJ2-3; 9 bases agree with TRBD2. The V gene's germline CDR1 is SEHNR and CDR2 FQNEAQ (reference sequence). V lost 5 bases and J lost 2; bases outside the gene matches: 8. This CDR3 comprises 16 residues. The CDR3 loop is CASSPRRLAVTDTQYF. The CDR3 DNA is TGTGCCAGCAGCCCTAGAAGACTAGCGGTCACAGATACGCAGTATTTT.

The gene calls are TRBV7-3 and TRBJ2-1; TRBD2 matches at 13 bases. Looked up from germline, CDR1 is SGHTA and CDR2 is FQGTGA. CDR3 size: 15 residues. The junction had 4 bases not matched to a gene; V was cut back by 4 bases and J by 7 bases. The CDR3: CASSSGLAGANEQFF. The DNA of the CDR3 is TGTGCCAGCAGCTCCGGACTAGCGGGAGCTAATGAGCAGTTCTTC.

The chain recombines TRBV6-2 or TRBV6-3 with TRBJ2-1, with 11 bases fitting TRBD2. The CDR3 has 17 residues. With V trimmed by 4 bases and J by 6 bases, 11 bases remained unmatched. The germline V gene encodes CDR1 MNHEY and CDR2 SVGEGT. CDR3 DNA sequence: TGTGCCAGCAGTTGGGCCAAAACTAGCGGGAGTGGCAATGAGCAGTTCTTC. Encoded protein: CASSWAKTSGSGNEQFF.

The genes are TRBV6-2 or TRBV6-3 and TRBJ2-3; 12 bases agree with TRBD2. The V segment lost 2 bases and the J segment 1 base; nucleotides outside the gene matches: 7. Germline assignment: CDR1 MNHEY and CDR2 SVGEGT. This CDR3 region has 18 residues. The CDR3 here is CASSYTRLAGDRTDTQYF. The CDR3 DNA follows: TGTGCCAGCAGTTACACCCGACTAGCGGGAGACCGCACAGATACGCAGTATTTT.

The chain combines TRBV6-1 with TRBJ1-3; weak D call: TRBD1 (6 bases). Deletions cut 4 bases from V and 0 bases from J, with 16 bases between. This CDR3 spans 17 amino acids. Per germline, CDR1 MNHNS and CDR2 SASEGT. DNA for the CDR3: TGTGCCAGCAGTGCCCGCCGGACAGCGGCCTCTGGAAACACCATATATTTT. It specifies CASSARRTAASGNTIYF.

For the CDR3, the DNA is TGTGCCAGCAGCTCGGATGGCGGTCGCACAGATACGCAGTATTTT. Translating it yields CASSSDGGRTDTQYF. The V and J genes are TRBV7-3 and TRBJ2-3; D gene uncertain. V was trimmed by 4 bases and J by 1 base, leaving 12 bases between them. The germline gives CDR1 SGHTA, CDR2 FQGTGA. This CDR3 has 15 amino acids.